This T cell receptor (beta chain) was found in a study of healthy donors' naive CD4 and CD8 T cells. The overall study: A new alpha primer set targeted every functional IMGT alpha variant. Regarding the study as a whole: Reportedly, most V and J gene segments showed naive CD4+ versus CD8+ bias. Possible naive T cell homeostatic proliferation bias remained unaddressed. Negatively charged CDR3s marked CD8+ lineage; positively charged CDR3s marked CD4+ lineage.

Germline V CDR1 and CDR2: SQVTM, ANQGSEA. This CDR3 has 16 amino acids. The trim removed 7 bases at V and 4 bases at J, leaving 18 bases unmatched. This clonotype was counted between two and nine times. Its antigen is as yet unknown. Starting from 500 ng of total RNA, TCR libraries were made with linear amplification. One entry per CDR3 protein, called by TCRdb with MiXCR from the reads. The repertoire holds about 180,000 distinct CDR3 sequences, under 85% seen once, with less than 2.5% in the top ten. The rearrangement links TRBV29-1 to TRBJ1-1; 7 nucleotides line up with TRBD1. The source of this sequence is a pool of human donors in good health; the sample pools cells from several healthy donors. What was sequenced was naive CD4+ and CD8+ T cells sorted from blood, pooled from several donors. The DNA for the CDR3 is TGCAGCGCGAACCAACCCAACAGGGGTGGAAGCACTGAAGCTTTCTTT. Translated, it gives CSANQPNRGGSTEAFF.